The source of this T cell receptor (beta chain) is a study of patients and donors after allogeneic stem cell transplantation. In this sample, this clonotype turned up many times. TCRdb independently ran MiXCR on the RT-PCR reads; one entry per CDR3 protein. The sample yields 920,000 or so distinct CDR3 sequences, approximately 19% seen once. Sequenced material: blood, either unsorted or a sorted T cell fraction (not recorded which). This TCR came from a human donor who was either an allogeneic HSCT recipient or a stem cell or donor lymphocyte infusion donor (not recorded which). It is not recorded whose cells these are; they may come from a transplant donor.

The CDR3 loop is CASSFAGHGYTF. For the CDR3, the DNA is TGTGCCAGCAGTTTCGCGGGACATGGCTACACCTTC. V is TRBV12-3 or TRBV12-4 and J is TRBJ1-2; D is possibly TRBD1 (5 bases). The CDR3 totals 12 residues. Trimming took off 3 bases at V and 6 bases at J, with 8 bases between the two ends.